This TCR beta chain was sequenced in a study of cytomegalovirus exposure and HLA in healthy donors. General study points: The likely explanation for a cluster of highly shared sequence variants was sequencing artifact.

The CDR3 contains 15 residues. V lost 4 bases to trimming and J lost 1 base; unmatched junction nucleotides: 5. Germline CDR1 is SGDLS and CDR2 is YYNGEE. This clone was counted a few times. Its antigen is unidentified. The PCR ran on 60 Vbeta and 13 Jbeta primers. Generated by immunoSEQ multiplex PCR, the TCRdb table keeps only in-frame clones and is missing some. The data contain 100,000 to 150,000 clones, roughly three quarters of them seen just once; the ten biggest clones take up approximately 1.1%. This TCR was sampled from a woman between 25 and 40 years old in good health and CMV-seronegative. Specimen: PBMCs. The chain carries TRBV9 and TRBJ2-3, with TRBD1 matching over 8 bases. CDR3 sequence reads: CASSIQGAGTDTQYF. Written as DNA, the CDR3 is TGTGCCAGCAGCATCCAGGGGGCTGGCACAGATACGCAGTATTTT.